Below are 23 T cell receptor beta chains sequenced from a single sample in a study of blood T cell repertoires in COVID-19. The method was immunoSEQ multiplex PCR; TCRdb's version includes in-frame clones alone and lacks a portion of them. The sample has some 160,000 clones; 83% are singletons. What was sequenced was peripheral blood. Receptors were obtained from a woman aged 80 or older with acute or convalescent COVID-19.

The chain uses TRBV7-2 and TRBJ2-1; 9 bases agree with TRBD1. The V segment lost 4 bases and the J segment 0 bases; nucleotides outside the gene matches: 1. CDR3 length equals 15 residues. Germline V gives CDR1 SGHTA, CDR2 FQGNSA. CDR3 DNA: TGTGCCAGCAGCTGGGGACAGGGCTCCTACAATGAGCAGTTCTTC. It is translated as CASSWGQGSYNEQFF.

This clone was counted a single time. This chain connects TRBV3-1 (or the pseudogene TRBV3-2) to TRBJ1-1; D may be TRBD1 (5 bases). The CDR3 length is 13 residues. Trimming left V 0 bases short and J 10 bases short, with 12 bases between. Germline CDR1 LGHDT, CDR2 YNNKEL (reference sequence). The CDR3 DNA reads TGTGCCAGCAGCCAAGAACGGGGGAGGGGAGCTTTCTTT. This encodes CASSQERGRGAFF.

V usage is TRBV6-6 and J usage is TRBJ2-4, with D perhaps TRBD2 (5 bases). V lost 6 bases and J lost 7, with 19 bases in between. The CDR3 loop spans 15 amino acids. Looked up from germline, CDR1 is MNHNY and CDR2 is SVGAGI (reference sequence). The CDR3 protein is CASSRNQAGENIQYF. The CDR3 DNA reads as TGTGCCAGCAGCCGAAACCAAGCCGGGGAGAACATTCAGTACTTC.

The chain couples TRBV24-1 to TRBJ1-5; D may be TRBD1 (5 bases). Between the trimmed V and J ends, which lost 5 bases and 7 bases, there was a span of 14 bases. The CDR3 consists of 14 residues. In germline, CDR1 is KGHDR, CDR2 SFDVKD. The CDR3 loop is CATSGPGPVQPQHF. The CDR3, as DNA: TGTGCCACCAGTGGCCCAGGGCCTGTGCAGCCCCAGCATTTT.

This clone appeared a few times. V usage is TRBV18 and J usage is TRBJ1-4; no firm D call. V lost 1 base and J 8 bases, leaving 11 bases between the germline ends. The CDR3 is 14 residues long. The V gene's germline CDR1 is KGHSH and CDR2 LQKENI. CDR3 sequence reads: CASSPRRTGEKLFF. The CDR3 DNA sequence: TGTGCCAGCTCACCACGTAGGACTGGCGAAAAACTGTTTTTT.

This clone has more than one count but fewer than ten. Other DNA sequences within the sample encode an identical CDR3. This sequence joins TRBV5-1 and TRBJ2-3; the match to TRBD2 covers 10 bases. From germline, CDR1 is SGHRS and CDR2 YFSETQ. Losses at the gene ends were 2 bases for V and 1 base for J; bases not matched to a gene: 1. The CDR3 runs to 15 residues. CDR3 residues: CASSFGLAGTDTQYF. The CDR3 nucleotides are TGCGCCAGCAGCTTCGGACTAGCGGGCACAGATACGCAGTATTTT.

The V gene is TRBV5-4, the J gene TRBJ1-6; TRBD1 might be the D (5 bases). The germline V and J ends were trimmed by 0 bases and 9 bases, with 16 bases remaining between them. The CDR3 is made up of 16 amino acids. CDR1 and CDR2 (germline): SGHNT, YYREEE (reference sequence). The CDR3 DNA sequence: TGTGCCAGCAGCTTGGACGGGACGGGAGGCAGTTCACCCCTCCACTTT. Translation gives CASSLDGTGGSSPLHF.

This clone was seen a few times. This chain links TRBV5-1 with TRBJ1-4; D remains ambiguous. Germline values: CDR1 SGHRS, CDR2 YFSETQ. The CDR3 has 15 residues. The V and J ends lost 0 bases and 5 bases respectively, with 11 bases between them. The CDR3 sequence is CASSLGPSGNEKLFF. The CDR3 DNA follows: TGCGCCAGCAGCTTGGGGCCGTCCGGGAATGAAAAACTGTTTTTT.

The gene calls are TRBV5-1 and TRBJ1-1; 8 bases are a match to TRBD1. CDR1 and CDR2 from the germline V gene are SGHRS and YFSETQ. Unmatched junction bases numbered 10, after V lost 4 bases and J lost 5 bases. The CDR3 extends over 15 amino acids. In DNA form, the CDR3 reads TGCGCCAGCAGCCGGACGGACAGGGTAGAAACTGAAGCTTTCTTT. This gives the protein CASSRTDRVETEAFF.

The chain couples TRBV14 to TRBJ2-6, with a possible D match to TRBD2 (6 bases). The CDR3 loop spans 17 amino acids. The V and J ends lost 1 base and 4 bases respectively, with 14 bases between them. Germline CDR1 SGHDN, CDR2 FVKESK. The CDR3 DNA reads as TGTGCCAGCAGCCAAGTTTTGGAGGGGTCAGGGGCCAACGTCCTGACTTTC. The encoded protein is CASSQVLEGSGANVLTF.

The rearrangement links TRBV19 to TRBJ2-2; 8 positions match TRBD2. J lost 4 bases, V lost 5 bases, and 6 bases had no gene match. CDR3 size: 15 residues. CDR1 LNHDA and CDR2 SQIVND come from the germline V gene (reference sequence). CDR3 nucleotides: TGTGCCAGTAGTTGGGCGGGGGGAGGCACCGGGGAGCTGTTTTTT. It specifies CASSWAGGGTGELFF.

V and J are TRBV28 and TRBJ1-1; D perhaps matches TRBD1 (5 bases). Trimming pared 6 bases from V and 0 bases from J, leaving 11 bases between. Germline-derived CDR1 and CDR2 are MDHEN and SYDVKM. The CDR3 is 14 amino acids. The CDR3 loop is CASRVGQVNTEAFF. In DNA form, the CDR3 reads TGTGCCAGCAGGGTAGGACAAGTGAACACTGAAGCTTTCTTT. The entire variable domain, with the rest obtained from reference TRBV28 and TRBJ1-1, is as follows: DVKVTQSSRYLVKRTGEKVFLECVQDMDHENMFWYRQDPGLGLRLIYFSYDVKMKEKGDIPEGYSVSREKKERFSLILESASTNQTSMYLCASRVGQVNTEAFFGQGTRLTVV.

The rearrangement joins TRBV11-2 to TRBJ2-1; D might be TRBD1 (5 bases). Trimming left V 2 bases short and J 4 bases short, with 12 bases between. Germline V CDR1 and CDR2: SGHAT, FQNNGV. CDR3 length equals 15 residues. In DNA form, the CDR3 reads TGTGCCAGCAGCTTATTGGGGCAGCCATACAATGAGCAGTTCTTC. It translates to CASSLLGQPYNEQFF.

The chain combines TRBV24-1 with TRBJ2-1; TRBD1 aligns across 7 bases. With V trimmed by 3 bases and J by 0 bases, 13 bases remained unmatched. The CDR3 totals 19 residues. Germline assignment: CDR1 KGHDR and CDR2 SFDVKD. The CDR3 DNA is TGTGCCACCAGTGATCCGGACAGGCGTACGTTTGGCTCCTACAATGAGCAGTTCTTC. It codes for CATSDPDRRTFGSYNEQFF.

J is TRBJ2-7 and V is TRBV3-1 (or the pseudogene TRBV3-2); D is possibly TRBD1 (6 bases). There are 15 residues in the CDR3. Looked up from germline, CDR1 is LGHDT and CDR2 is YNNKEL (reference sequence). The V end lost 1 base, the J end lost 6 bases, and 16 bases lay between the germline ends. CDR3 nucleotide sequence: TGTGCCAGCAGCCAAGGACTCAGGGGAATTGGCGAGCAGTACTTC. Its translation: CASSQGLRGIGEQYF.

The V call is TRBV6-1, the J call TRBJ1-1; 9 bases map to TRBD1. The junction had 0 bases not matched to a gene; V was cut back by 3 bases and J by 1 base. CDR3 size: 14 residues. CDR1 is MNHNS, CDR2 SASEGT, per germline. The CDR3, as DNA: TGTGCCAGCAGTGAGACAGGGGGGAACACTGAAGCTTTCTTT. Translating it yields CASSETGGNTEAFF.

The rearrangement joins TRBV7-2 to TRBJ2-3, with 12 bases aligning to TRBD2. This CDR3 is 15 amino acids long. Germline V CDR1 and CDR2: SGHTA, FQGNSA. V shed 6 bases, J shed 6 bases, and the junction held 7 bases outside the gene matches. DNA of the CDR3: TGTGCCAGCAGGCCAGGACTAGCGGGACTGGATACGCAGTATTTT. Protein sequence: CASRPGLAGLDTQYF.

The V and J genes are TRBV4-3 and TRBJ1-2; D remains ambiguous. Deletions cut 2 bases from V and 7 bases from J, with 11 bases between. CDR1 LGHNA and CDR2 YSLEER come from the germline V gene. This CDR3 comprises 13 residues. CDR3 region: CASSQTNEGGYTF. In DNA form, the CDR3 reads TGCGCCAGCAGCCAAACGAATGAGGGTGGCTACACCTTC.

This clone is a singleton in its sample. This sequence joins TRBV2 and TRBJ2-2, with D unclear. V lost 2 bases to trimming and J lost 7 bases, with 11 bases between them. The CDR3 spans 14 residues. Looked up from germline, CDR1 is SNHLY and CDR2 is FYNNEI. The CDR3 DNA follows: TGTGCCAGCAGTGAACTGAGAGCTGGCGGGGAGCTGTTTTTT. Translating gives CASSELRAGGELFF.

This chain uses TRBV5-4 with TRBJ1-2; TRBD1 agrees at 7 bases. Trimming took 4 bases from V and 4 from J; bases not matched to a gene: 7. The CDR3 has 14 residues. Germline values: CDR1 SGHNT, CDR2 YYREEE (reference sequence). CDR3 bases: TGTGCCAGCAGCACCGGGGACAGCCTCTATGGCTACACCTTC. The encoded protein is CASSTGDSLYGYTF.

The rearrangement links TRBV20-1 to TRBJ2-3; 8 bases fit TRBD1. Per germline, CDR1 DFQATT and CDR2 SNEGSKA (reference sequence). This CDR3 is built from 15 residues. V lost 3 bases, J lost 3 bases, and 8 bases stayed unmatched. CDR3 DNA sequence: TGCAGTGCTAGTAAAGGACAGGGTTTGACAGATACGCAGTATTTT. Translation gives CSASKGQGLTDTQYF.

The gene calls are TRBV5-1 and TRBJ2-1, with TRBD2 as a possible D gene (6 bases). This CDR3 has 15 amino acids. Germline-derived CDR1 and CDR2 are SGHRS and YFSETQ. Trimming shortened V by 4 bases and J by 6 bases, and 17 bases separated the two germline ends. The CDR3 bases are TGCGCCAGCAGCCTACCGGGACCGGAGGGCAATGAGCAGTTCTTC. Its translation is CASSLPGPEGNEQFF.

The CDR3: CASSVGQGSIYGYTF. CDR3 coding DNA: TGTGCCAGCAGCGTAGGTCAGGGTAGTATCTATGGCTACACCTTC. This sequence joins TRBV9 and TRBJ1-2; D perhaps matches TRBD1 (5 bases). The CDR3 has 15 amino acids. In germline, CDR1 is SGDLS, CDR2 YYNGEE. Deletions cut 0 bases from V and 4 bases from J, with 13 bases between.